Following are 30 T cell receptor beta chains from one sample sequenced in a study of T cell repertoires in cytomegalovirus infection. TCRdb reanalysed the reads using MiXCR and keeps one entry per CDR3 protein. This table has around 770,000 distinct CDR3 sequences, approximately 32% appearing once. These receptors lack a known antigen. The starting material was cultured CD8+ T cells from PBMCs, obtained from culture after CMV antigen stimulation. The receptors originated from a human donor in good health (CMV status not recorded). Some clones in this sample may be carry-over from other donors' samples.

V gene TRBV2 combines with J gene TRBJ1-5, with 9 bases fitting TRBD1. The germline gives CDR1 SNHLY, CDR2 FYNNEI. J was trimmed by 6 bases and V by 6 bases; bases with no gene match: 3. This CDR3 comprises 13 residues. Here the CDR3 DNA reads TGTGCCAGCAGGGACAGGGGTGGTCAGCCCCAGCATTTT. Its translation: CASRDRGGQPQHF.

In its sample, this clonotype was seen many times. V gene TRBV7-6 combines with J gene TRBJ2-7; possibly TRBD1 for D (8 bases). Germline assignment: CDR1 SGHVS and CDR2 FNYEAQ. Trimming cost V 4 bases and J 0 bases, with 16 bases left between them. The CDR3 extends over 16 amino acids. In DNA, the CDR3 is TGTGCCAGCAGCTCACAGGGGGGGGTAAGCTCCTACGAGCAGTACTTC. Protein: CASSSQGGVSSYEQYF.

The rearrangement joins TRBV29-1 to TRBJ2-5; D may correspond to TRBD1 or TRBD2 (5 bases each). Germline loops: CDR1 SQVTM, CDR2 ANQGSEA. CDR3 length: 12 amino acids. The V end lost 5 bases, the J end lost 0 bases, and 7 bases lay between the germline ends. The CDR3 coding sequence is TGCAGCGTTACGGGACACCAAGAGACCCAGTACTTC. Its translation: CSVTGHQETQYF.

This clonotype came up a few times. The chain joins TRBV27 to TRBJ1-5; perhaps TRBD1 as D (6 bases). Germline V lookup: CDR1 MNHEY, CDR2 SMNVEV (reference sequence). Trimming removed 3 bases from V and 7 bases from J, with 13 bases in between. This CDR3 is 14 amino acids long. The CDR3 coding sequence is TGTGCCAGCAGTTTTGTTGGGGGCCAGCAGCCCCAGCATTTT. Its translation: CASSFVGGQQPQHF.

The table lists this clonotype with a few counts. The chain joins TRBV5-8 to TRBJ1-1; D is possibly TRBD1 (6 bases). V was shortened by 3 bases and J by 1 base, with 19 bases between the two germline ends. The CDR3 loop spans 17 amino acids. CDR1 SGHTS and CDR2 YDEGEE come from the germline V gene. CDR3 bases: TGTGCCAGCAGCTCCGAGGAGACAGGAGACACGAACACTGAAGCTTTCTTT. Protein product: CASSSEETGDTNTEAFF.

The genes are TRBV27 and TRBJ2-1; D may match TRBD1 or TRBD2 (6 bases each). CDR3 length: 14 amino acids. V lost 10 bases and J 4 bases, leaving 17 bases between the germline ends. Germline V CDR1 and CDR2: MNHEY, SMNVEV (reference sequence). CDR3 residues: CATRGGRKYNEQFF. The CDR3 DNA reads TGTGCCACGAGAGGGGGGCGCAAGTACAATGAGCAGTTCTTC.

This sequence joins TRBV11-1 and TRBJ2-1; no clear D gene. The CDR3 covers 14 residues. With 0 bases removed from V and 5 bases from J, the gap between germline ends came to 8 bases. Looked up from germline, CDR1 is SGHAT and CDR2 is FQDESV (reference sequence). CDR3 in DNA: TGTGCCAGCAGCTTAGCGCCGCCGAACAATGAGCAGTTCTTC. Translating gives CASSLAPPNNEQFF.

This clonotype turned up a few times. The rearrangement links TRBV5-4 to TRBJ1-1, with 8 bases that match TRBD1. Trimming removed 4 bases from V and 2 bases from J; junction bases left unmatched: 10. Germline V gives CDR1 SGHNT, CDR2 YYREEE (reference sequence). This CDR3 region has 16 residues. The CDR3 DNA sequence: TGTGCCAGCAGCAACCCCCCGGGACAGGTAAACACTGAAGCTTTCTTT. This encodes CASSNPPGQVNTEAFF.

The chain employs TRBV7-6 and TRBJ1-4, with TRBD1 identical over 8 bases. From germline, CDR1 is SGHVS and CDR2 FNYEAQ. V lost 9 bases, J lost 3 bases, and 12 bases stayed unmatched. CDR3 size: 16 residues. The CDR3 here is CASSPRTGRANEKLFF. CDR3 bases: TGTGCCAGTAGCCCGAGGACAGGGCGGGCTAATGAAAAACTGTTTTTT.

This chain connects TRBV29-1 to TRBJ1-2; weak D call: TRBD1 (6 bases). The CDR3 has 18 amino acids. The V end was cut by 0 bases, the J end by 8 bases, with 28 bases between. The germline V gene encodes CDR1 SQVTM and CDR2 ANQGSEA. The CDR3 loop is CSVEDQGSGGQSPGGYTF. The CDR3 DNA follows: TGCAGCGTTGAAGATCAGGGATCAGGAGGACAGTCTCCTGGAGGCTACACCTTC.

The chain combines TRBV19 with TRBJ2-1; 8 nucleotides agree with TRBD1. Germline values: CDR1 LNHDA, CDR2 SQIVND (reference sequence). The CDR3 totals 16 residues. After removal of 6 bases from V and 0 bases from J, the junction contained 7 bases not matched to a gene. CDR3 residues: CASRQGVGSSYNEQFF. The CDR3 nucleotides read TGTGCCAGTAGACAGGGGGTAGGGAGCTCCTACAATGAGCAGTTCTTC.

The chain has TRBV9 and TRBJ2-5, with no clear D. In germline, CDR1 is SGDLS, CDR2 YYNGEE. V was pared by 0 bases and J by 2 bases, with 11 bases between. The CDR3 totals 15 residues. The CDR3 spells CASSVEGSLQETQYF. The CDR3 DNA is TGTGCCAGCAGCGTAGAAGGTAGCCTGCAAGAGACCCAGTACTTC.

V and J are TRBV6-1 and TRBJ1-5; D call uncertain. The CDR3 loop spans 14 amino acids. V was cut by 5 bases and J by 5 bases, with 13 bases left in between. CDR1 and CDR2 from the germline V gene are MNHNS and SASEGT. CDR3 in DNA: TGTGCCAGCAGTCCTAAGGATTCTTATCAGCCCCAGCATTTT. The encoded protein is CASSPKDSYQPQHF.

This clonotype was seen only once. This chain uses TRBV18 with TRBJ1-1; D is unresolved. CDR1 and CDR2 from the germline V gene are KGHSH and LQKENI. CDR3 size: 14 residues. Trimming took 1 base from V and 0 from J, leaving 6 bases between them. CDR3 loop: CASSPHPVNTEAFF. DNA of the CDR3: TGTGCCAGCTCACCACATCCGGTGAACACTGAAGCTTTCTTT.

V is TRBV7-8 and J is TRBJ2-5; 7 bases align to TRBD1. CDR3 length: 17 amino acids. V lost 8 bases, J lost 4 bases, and 19 bases stayed unmatched. CDR1 and CDR2 (germline): SGHVS, FQNEAQ. CDR3 sequence reads: CASWVYGTAIVGETQYF. For the CDR3, the DNA is TGTGCCAGCTGGGTCTACGGGACAGCAATCGTTGGAGAGACCCAGTACTTC.

The rearrangement joins TRBV28 to TRBJ2-3, with 15 bases that match TRBD2. CDR1 and CDR2 from the germline V gene are MDHEN and SYDVKM. V was pared by 6 bases and J by 6 bases, with 7 bases of the junction left unmatched. The CDR3 sequence is 16 residues long. The CDR3: CASSPGLAGGVDTQYF. The CDR3 bases are TGTGCCAGCAGCCCGGGACTAGCGGGGGGAGTTGATACGCAGTATTTT. Combining the CDR3 with reference TRBV28 and TRBJ2-3 gives the whole variable domain DVKVTQSSRYLVKRTGEKVFLECVQDMDHENMFWYRQDPGLGLRLIYFSYDVKMKEKGDIPEGYSVSREKKERFSLILESASTNQTSMYLCASSPGLAGGVDTQYFGPGTRLTVL.

This clonotype has at least ten counts. This sequence joins TRBV7-8 and TRBJ2-1; D is uncertain. The germline V and J ends were trimmed by 2 bases and 8 bases, with 7 bases remaining between them. Per the germline V gene, CDR1 is SGHVS and CDR2 is FQNEAQ. The CDR3 runs 12 residues. The CDR3 region is CASSLIVDEQFF. CDR3 coding DNA: TGTGCCAGCAGCTTAATCGTAGATGAGCAGTTCTTC.

This clonotype was observed a handful of times. V usage is TRBV4-1 and J usage is TRBJ1-5; D perhaps matches TRBD1 (5 bases). The germline V gene has CDR1 MGHRA and CDR2 YSYEKL. The CDR3 loop spans 15 amino acids. The ends were cut back, 0 bases at V and 4 bases at J, with 10 bases in the middle. CDR3 loop: CASSQEWRGNQPQHF. CDR3 DNA: TGCGCCAGCAGCCAAGAGTGGCGGGGGAATCAGCCCCAGCATTTT.

There are a few counts of this clonotype. The rearrangement links TRBV29-1 to TRBJ1-2; D is ambiguous. Germline CDR1 reads SQVTM; CDR2 reads ANQGSEA. Trimming took off 5 bases at V and 5 bases at J, with 12 bases between the two ends. CDR3 length: 12 residues. The CDR3 DNA reads TGCAGCGTTCTACCCCGTGATTATGGCTACACCTTC. Its protein product is CSVLPRDYGYTF.

This clonotype has only a few counts. V gene TRBV7-3 combines with J gene TRBJ1-4; TRBD1 aligns across 9 bases. There are 16 residues in the CDR3. Germline trimming cut 4 bases from V and 8 bases from J; bases unmatched to any gene: 11. CDR1 and CDR2 from the germline V gene are SGHTA and FQGTGA. The CDR3 region has the DNA TGTGCCAGCAGCTCCCCGGAGGGACAGGGCGAAGAAAAACTGTTTTTT. Amino acids: CASSSPEGQGEEKLFF.

About this clonotype itself: At one boundary the junction diverges from the germline segment, which might be a read error. The chain recombines TRBV20-1 with TRBJ2-7, with 9 bases fitting TRBD1. The CDR3 contains 11 residues. CDR1 and CDR2 (germline): DFQATT, SNEGSKA (reference sequence). In DNA, the CDR3 is TGCAGTGCTAGAGATGGGACAGGGAGCATCTTC. Translated, it gives CSARDGTGSIF.

This clonotype has only a few counts. The rearrangement links TRBV28 to TRBJ2-7; 8 bases match TRBD2. The CDR3 runs to 14 residues. The V and J ends lost 6 bases and 7 bases, in that order; junction bases with no gene match: 11. Germline lookup yields CDR1 MDHEN and CDR2 SYDVKM. DNA of the CDR3: TGTGCCAGCAGCGACGCCGGGGGGGCTGAGGAGCAGTACGTC. It codes for CASSDAGGAEEQYV.

This clonotype has just a few counts. The gene calls are TRBV12-3 or TRBV12-4 and TRBJ2-5; no clear D gene. The CDR3 runs to 14 residues. V lost 7 bases and J 9 bases, leaving 21 bases between the germline ends. CDR3 protein: CASTMGRAGGAQYF. Written as DNA, the CDR3 is TGTGCCAGCACCATGGGAAGGGCCGGTGGGGCCCAGTACTTC.

This clonotype has a handful of counts. This chain joins TRBV19 and TRBJ1-1; D ambiguous. This CDR3 contains 13 residues. CDR1 is LNHDA and CDR2 is SQIVND in the germline V gene (reference sequence). Between the trimmed V and J ends, which lost 3 bases and 5 bases, there was a span of 10 bases. In nucleotides, the CDR3 is TGTGCCAGTAGTATGTTTTTAGGTACTGAAGCTTTCTTT. Translating gives CASSMFLGTEAFF. Variable domain in full (rest from reference TRBV19 and TRBJ1-1): DGGITQSPKYLFRKEGQNVTLSCEQNLNHDAMYWYRQDPGQGLRLIYYSQIVNDFQKGDIAEGYSVSREKKESFPLTVTSAQKNPTAFYLCASSMFLGTEAFFGQGTRLTVV.

This rearrangement joins TRBV6-5 to TRBJ2-3, with 7 bases that match TRBD2. The CDR3 contains 15 residues. The V and J ends lost 0 bases and 3 bases, in that order; junction bases with no gene match: 3. Per the germline V gene, CDR1 is MNHEY and CDR2 is SVGAGI. The CDR3 bases are TGTGCCAGCAGTTACTCGAACGGGGGGACAGATACGCAGTATTTT. It is translated as CASSYSNGGTDTQYF.

The chain joins TRBV12-3 or TRBV12-4 to TRBJ1-2, with TRBD1 as a possible D gene (6 bases). This CDR3 has 13 amino acids. V was cut by 6 bases and J by 10 bases, with 18 bases left in between. The DNA of the CDR3 is TGTGCCAGCAGGGGACCACTTGAGGGGGACTACACCTTC. Residues: CASRGPLEGDYTF.

This clonotype was recorded a few times. This chain joins TRBV27 and TRBJ1-5, with a tentative D call TRBD1 (6 bases). Trimming shortened V by 2 bases and J by 7 bases, and 9 bases separated the two germline ends. The CDR3 length is 13 residues. In germline, CDR1 is MNHEY, CDR2 SMNVEV (reference sequence). The chain's CDR3 is CASSLTGKQPQHF. CDR3 nucleotide sequence: TGTGCCAGCAGTTTAACAGGGAAACAGCCCCAGCATTTT.

The V call is TRBV13, the J call TRBJ2-2; 7 nucleotides agree with TRBD1. This CDR3 region has 16 residues. Looked up from germline, CDR1 is PRHDT and CDR2 is FYEKMQ (reference sequence). V lost 6 bases to trimming and J lost 10 bases; unmatched junction nucleotides: 17. The CDR3, as DNA: TGTGCCAGCAGTTTTACAGGGGTTGGGCTGTGGAAGGAGCTGTTTTTT. It codes for CASSFTGVGLWKELFF.

The CDR3 DNA sequence: TGCGCCAGCAGTCGTCTCTCTCAGCCGGACACTGAAGCTTTCTTT. Translating gives CASSRLSQPDTEAFF. The chain has TRBV5-1 and TRBJ1-1; no definite D call. Trimming stripped 5 bases from V and 3 bases from J, with 17 bases between. In germline, CDR1 is SGHRS, CDR2 YFSETQ. The CDR3 contains 15 residues.

This clonotype was picked up a small number of times. J is TRBJ1-2 and V is TRBV2, with unresolved D. The CDR3 runs to 12 residues. Germline V gives CDR1 SNHLY, CDR2 FYNNEI. V was shortened by 10 bases and J by 8 bases, with 17 bases between the two germline ends. CDR3 DNA sequence: TGTGCCACGCCCCCCGGGGTCGAAGGCTACACCTTC. Its translation is CATPPGVEGYTF. The full variable domain, completed using reference TRBV2 and TRBJ1-2, is EPEVTQTPSHQVTQMGQEVILRCVPISNHLYFYWYRQILGQKVEFLVSFYNNEISEKSEIFDDQFSVERPDGSNFTLKIRSTKLEDSAMYFCATPPGVEGYTFGSGTRLTVV.